This is a list of T cell receptor beta chains from one sample in a study of T cell changes during pregnancy in multiple sclerosis. Clones were read by immunoSEQ multiplex PCR, and TCRdb kept only the in-frame ones, dropping some. The sample has approximately 50,000 clones; around 90% are singletons. Specimen: CD4+ T cells from peripheral blood mononuclear cells, collected after pregnancy. All receptors come from a female donor in good health, enrolled as a control in a pregnancy study. The CDR3 runs from the conserved cysteine through the conserved F or W. The D gene is left open where the match is weak. Clone size appears in some rows only: once, few, many, or a class for an expanded clone.

D gene	CDR3 length	V gene	J gene	clone size	CDR3 protein	CDR3 DNA
.	16	TRBV2	TRBJ1-3	.	CASSDHRAGAGNTIYF	TGTGCCAGCAGTGACCACAGGGCCGGGGCTGGAAACACCATATATTTT
.	16	TRBV7-6	TRBJ2-2	.	CASSFGAGLNTGELFF	TGTGCCAGCAGCTTCGGTGCGGGTCTTAACACCGGGGAGCTGTTTTTT
TRBD1	16	TRBV18	TRBJ1-6	once	CASSSSQGAYNSPLHF	TGTGCCAGCTCATCCTCACAGGGGGCGTATAATTCACCCCTCCACTTT
TRBD2	19	TRBV11-2	TRBJ2-1	.	CASSLSPPILAGAYNEQFF	TGTGCCAGCAGCTTATCCCCCCCCATTCTTGCGGGAGCGTACAATGAGCAGTTCTTC
.	18	TRBV5-1	TRBJ1-1	.	CASSYGTRGGTLNTEAFF	TGCGCCAGCAGCTACGGAACCAGGGGCGGAACATTGAACACTGAAGCTTTCTTT
.	16	TRBV5-1	TRBJ2-7	.	CASSLTLPSGTHKRYF	TGCGCCAGCAGCTTAACTTTGCCGTCCGGGACACACAAGCGGTACTTC
.	15	TRBV5-1	TRBJ1-6	.	CASSTPGGDNSPLHF	TGCGCCAGCAGCACCCCGGGGGGAGATAATTCACCCCTCCACTTT
.	16	TRBV7-2	TRBJ2-7	.	CASSLESRKSPLEQYF	TGTGCCAGCAGCTTAGAGTCCAGGAAAAGTCCGCTGGAGCAGTACTTC
TRBD1	15	TRBV7-6	TRBJ2-7	.	CASSLRQGLAYEQYF	TGTGCCAGCAGCCTCAGACAGGGGCTAGCCTACGAGCAGTACTTC
TRBD2	16	TRBV19	TRBJ2-2	.	CASNPTSGSPTGELFF	TGTGCCAGTAACCCGACTAGCGGGAGCCCCACCGGGGAGCTGTTTTTT
TRBD1	14	TRBV11-2	TRBJ1-2	.	CASSAGQGPNGYTF	TGTGCCAGCAGCGCAGGACAGGGGCCGAATGGCTACACCTTC
TRBD1	14	TRBV19	TRBJ1-3	once	CASTDRGLGNTIYF	TGTGCCAGCACGGACAGGGGGCTCGGAAACACCATATATTTT
.	11	TRBV30	TRBJ2-7	.	CAWGRSYEQYF	TGTGCCTGGGGGCGTTCCTACGAGCAGTACTTC
TRBD2	15	TRBV7-8	TRBJ2-7	.	CASSLAGLGGGEQYF	TGTGCCAGCAGCTTAGCGGGACTAGGGGGGGGCGAGCAGTACTTC
.	13	TRBV27	TRBJ1-2	.	CASSLDGLYGYTF	TGTGCCAGCAGCCTAGACGGACTCTATGGCTACACCTTC
.	12	TRBV5-4	TRBJ2-2	few	CASSLVLGELFF	TGTGCCAGCAGCTTGGTTCTTGGGGAGCTGTTTTTT
.	16	TRBV5-6	TRBJ1-4	.	CASSSLGQGQNEKLFF	TGTGCCAGCAGCTCCCTTGGGCAGGGGCAGAATGAAAAACTGTTTTTT
TRBD1	16	TRBV18	TRBJ2-6	.	CASSPATGAGANVLTF	TGTGCCAGCTCACCCGCTACAGGGGCTGGGGCCAACGTCCTGACTTTC
TRBD1	16	TRBV18	TRBJ1-4	.	CASSHGQGVGGEKLFF	TGTGCCAGCTCACACGGACAGGGGGTCGGAGGTGAAAAACTGTTTTTT
.	15	TRBV2	TRBJ2-7	.	CASSDTGRRSYEQYF	TGTGCCAGCAGTGATACGGGGAGGCGGTCCTACGAGCAGTACTTC
TRBD1	15	TRBV7-9	TRBJ1-2	.	CASSMRTGGVYGYTF	TGTGCCAGCAGCATGCGGACAGGAGGGGTCTATGGCTACACCTTC
TRBD2	13	TRBV6-5	TRBJ2-1	few	CASKRDPYNEQFF	TGTGCCAGCAAGCGGGATCCGTACAATGAGCAGTTCTTC
.	12	TRBV18	TRBJ2-3	.	CASSPSTDTQYF	TGTGCCAGCTCTCCGAGCACAGATACGCAGTATTTT
.	13	TRBV10-1	TRBJ2-7	.	CASSDGQQYEQYF	TGCGCCAGCAGCGATGGACAGCAATACGAGCAGTACTTC
.	13	TRBV27	TRBJ2-7	.	CASSLQGSYEQYF	TGTGCCAGCAGTTTACAGGGATCCTACGAGCAGTACTTC
.	14	TRBV7-9	TRBJ2-7	once	CASSLGGLYGEQYF	TGTGCCAGCAGCTTAGGAGGTCTATACGGCGAGCAGTACTTC
.	16	TRBV28	TRBJ1-1	.	CASSFGTWGRDTEAFF	TGTGCCAGCAGTTTCGGAACCTGGGGGAGGGACACTGAAGCTTTCTTT
TRBD2	18	TRBV5-1	TRBJ2-1	.	CASSSGLAGRGAYNEQFF	TGCGCCAGCAGCTCAGGCCTAGCGGGAAGAGGGGCCTACAATGAGCAGTTCTTC
TRBD1	17	TRBV5-1	TRBJ2-2	.	CASSLPLTGYQAGELFF	TGCGCCAGCAGCTTGCCCCTGACAGGGTATCAGGCCGGGGAGCTGTTTTTT
TRBD1	13	TRBV4-1	TRBJ1-2	.	CASSSTGNYGYTF	TGCGCCAGCAGCTCGACAGGGAACTATGGCTACACCTTC
.	16	TRBV7-6	TRBJ1-3	few	CASSPERGSGRNTIYF	TGTGCCAGCAGCCCCGAGCGGGGGTCCGGGAGAAACACCATATATTTT
TRBD2	15	TRBV5-1	TRBJ2-7	.	CASSFLAGAEYEQYF	TGCGCCAGCAGCTTTCTAGCGGGGGCCGAGTACGAGCAGTACTTC